What follows are 16 T cell receptor beta chains derived from one specimen sequenced in a study of a mutant IDH1 vaccine in newly diagnosed glioma. This table comes from immunoSEQ multiplex PCR, and its TCRdb copy is limited to in-frame clones, with some not included. The sample includes tens of thousands of clones, roughly four fifths of them seen just once. Their antigens are not known. Described time point: week 47, end of study. Every vaccination contained 300 ug of the mutant IDH1 20-mer peptide and was paired with topical imiquimod. The sample here was PBMCs, taken from a glioma patient whose treatment included an IDH1 peptide vaccine. These receptors originate from a middle-aged man with glioma.

V and J are TRBV11-2 and TRBJ2-3, with 8 bases fitting TRBD2. This CDR3 region has 15 residues. Trimming at V came to 3 bases and at J to 1 base, leaving 3 bases not matched to a gene. Germline assignment: CDR1 SGHAT and CDR2 FQNNGV. In DNA, the CDR3 is TGTGCCAGCAGCTTCACTAGCGGCCGCACAGATACGCAGTATTTT. The encoded protein is CASSFTSGRTDTQYF.

The rearrangement joins TRBV7-8 to TRBJ2-3, with 8 bases matching TRBD2. The germline V gene has CDR1 SGHVS and CDR2 FQNEAQ. The V gene end was trimmed by 4 bases and the J gene end by 1 base; junction bases not matched to a gene: 4. The CDR3 totals 15 residues. CDR3 sequence reads: CASSSGLAGTDTQYF. In DNA form, the CDR3 reads TGTGCCAGCAGCTCAGGACTAGCAGGCACAGATACGCAGTATTTT.

The rearrangement links TRBV19 to TRBJ2-7; D is perhaps TRBD1 or TRBD2 (5 bases each). This CDR3 has 15 residues. Trimming pared 6 bases from V and 6 bases from J, leaving 21 bases between. Per germline, CDR1 LNHDA and CDR2 SQIVND (reference sequence). CDR3 sequence (DNA): TGTGCCAGTAGCACCGGGACCTTGATCAACACCGAGCAGTACTTC. Translated: CASSTGTLINTEQYF.

V usage is TRBV15 and J usage is TRBJ1-4; no definite D call. The CDR3 covers 11 residues. Looked up from germline, CDR1 is LNHNV and CDR2 is YYDKDF (reference sequence). The V end lost 1 base, the J end lost 8 bases, and 2 bases lay between the germline ends. The DNA of the CDR3 is TGTGCCACCAGCAGAGCCGAAAAACTGTTTTTT. Translated: CATSRAEKLFF. The whole variable domain, remainder taken from reference TRBV15 and TRBJ1-4, is DAMVIQNPRYQVTQFGKPVTLSCSQTLNHNVMYWYQQKSSQAPKLLFHYYDKDFNNEADTPDNFQSRRPNTSFCFLDIRSPGLGDTAMYLCATSRAEKLFFGSGTQLSVL.

The V call is TRBV15, the J call TRBJ1-5; no firm D call. Trimming shortened V by 0 bases and J by 7 bases, and 13 bases separated the two germline ends. Germline-derived CDR1 and CDR2 are LNHNV and YYDKDF (reference sequence). The CDR3 is made up of 15 amino acids. The CDR3: CATSRDRGSGQPQHF. The CDR3 nucleotides are TGTGCCACCAGCAGAGATCGAGGGAGTGGACAGCCCCAGCATTTT.

The chain couples TRBV11-3 to TRBJ2-2, with a possible D match to TRBD1 (6 bases). The germline V gene encodes CDR1 SGHNT and CDR2 YENEEA. Deletions cut 3 bases from V and 2 bases from J, with 13 bases between. The CDR3 runs to 16 residues. CDR3 DNA: TGTGCCAGCAGCTTTGGGGCAGGGGTTAACACCGGGGAGCTGTTTTTT. Protein: CASSFGAGVNTGELFF.

The chain couples TRBV5-8 to TRBJ1-6; D is uncertain. Germline V lookup: CDR1 SGHTS, CDR2 YDEGEE. V was clipped by 0 bases and J by 10 bases, with 11 bases between them. The CDR3 extends over 14 amino acids. CDR3 sequence reads: CASSLGGSNSPLHF. The CDR3 bases are TGTGCCAGCAGCTTGGGAGGGTCCAACTCACCCCTCCACTTT. Drawing the rest from reference TRBV5-8 and TRBJ1-6, the complete variable domain is EAGVTQSPTHLIKTRGQQATLRCSPISGHTSVYWYQQALGLGLQFLLWYDEGEERNRGNFPPRFSGRQFPNYSSELNVNALELEDSALYLCASSLGGSNSPLHFGNGTRLTVT.

V is TRBV29-1 and J is TRBJ1-1; TRBD1 might be the D (5 bases). This CDR3 is built from 13 residues. Germline lookup yields CDR1 SQVTM and CDR2 ANQGSEA. V gave up 6 bases and J gave up 0 bases, with 11 bases separating them. The CDR3 region has the DNA TGCAGCGTGGTCGAGACAGTGAACACTGAAGCTTTCTTT. Amino acid sequence: CSVVETVNTEAFF.

The rearrangement links TRBV25-1 to TRBJ2-1; D not certain. This CDR3 contains 13 residues. Trimming stripped 7 bases from V and 4 bases from J, with 11 bases between. Germline V gives CDR1 MGHDK, CDR2 SYGVNS. CDR3 region: CASTRNAYNEQFF. DNA of the CDR3: TGTGCCAGCACCCGGAACGCGTACAATGAGCAGTTCTTC.

The rearrangement joins TRBV4-1 to TRBJ1-2; maybe TRBD1 (5 bases). The CDR3 is 14 amino acids. Trimming removed 4 bases from V and 4 bases from J, with 13 bases in between. Germline V gene sequence: CDR1 MGHRA, CDR2 YSYEKL. CDR3 sequence: CASSRRGDIYGYTF. The CDR3 DNA is TGCGCCAGCAGCCGGCGGGGGGATATCTATGGCTACACCTTC.

J is TRBJ1-1 and V is TRBV15, with D tentatively TRBD1 (5 bases). Germline values: CDR1 LNHNV, CDR2 YYDKDF (reference sequence). The length of the CDR3 is 15 residues. With 7 bases removed from V and 5 bases from J, the gap between germline ends came to 20 bases. The CDR3 DNA follows: TGTGCCACCACCCCAGGACATACCTTTCATACTGAAGCTTTCTTT. Encoded protein: CATTPGHTFHTEAFF.

This chain uses TRBV7-6 with TRBJ2-7; 8 nucleotides line up with TRBD1. J was trimmed by 3 bases and V by 8 bases; bases with no gene match: 6. The germline gives CDR1 SGHVS, CDR2 FNYEAQ. CDR3 length: 13 residues. CDR3 residues: CASGRGQDYEQYF. In DNA, the CDR3 is TGTGCCAGCGGCCGGGGACAGGACTACGAGCAGTACTTC.

This chain uses TRBV30 with TRBJ1-1, with TRBD1 matching 8 bases. V lost 2 bases to trimming and J lost 4 bases; unmatched junction nucleotides: 9. This CDR3 contains 15 residues. CDR1 GTSNPN and CDR2 SVGIG come from the germline V gene (reference sequence). The CDR3 sequence is CAWSLHQGAPTEAFF. The CDR3 region has the DNA TGTGCCTGGAGTCTTCACCAGGGGGCACCCACTGAAGCTTTCTTT.

J is TRBJ1-2 and V is TRBV5-1, with D tentatively TRBD1 (5 bases). V dropped 4 bases and J dropped 3 bases, with 22 bases sitting between them. Germline CDR1 is SGHRS and CDR2 is YFSETQ. The CDR3 is 17 amino acids. The CDR3 here is CASSRESRRGTDYGYTF. CDR3 DNA sequence: TGCGCCAGCAGCCGGGAGTCCCGGAGGGGTACGGACTATGGCTACACCTTC.

The chain has TRBV4-1 and TRBJ2-4; 15 bases are a match to TRBD2. Germline V gene lookup returns CDR1 MGHRA and CDR2 YSYEKL. The CDR3 consists of 20 residues. Trimming took 4 bases from V and 3 from J; bases not matched to a gene: 13. CDR3: CASSLFGLAGGREDKNIQYF. CDR3 DNA sequence: TGCGCCAGCAGCCTTTTCGGACTAGCGGGAGGGAGGGAGGACAAAAACATTCAGTACTTC.

The V and J genes are TRBV28 and TRBJ2-3, with D possibly matching TRBD2 (6 bases). The CDR3 contains 14 residues. Trimming took off 8 bases at V and 4 bases at J, with 16 bases between the two ends. The germline CDR1 and CDR2 sequences are MDHEN and SYDVKM. CDR3 loop: CASAGTGESDTQYF. The CDR3, as DNA: TGTGCCAGCGCTGGGACGGGAGAGTCAGATACGCAGTATTTT.